The present TCR beta chain was sequenced within a study of shared clonotypes between healthy human individuals. About this clone: The sample carries other DNA sequences with the same CDR3.

Sequenced by immunoSEQ multiplex PCR; TCRdb stores in-frame clones only, minus some. The sample lists 900,000 to 1,200,000 clones; 75% to 85% were seen once. A CD45RA-negative memory subset and a CD45RA+ naive subset were separated from the CD4+ cells. The CDR3 spans 13 residues. CDR1 is SGHNT and CDR2 is YYREEE in the germline V gene (reference sequence). Between the trimmed V and J ends, which lost 0 bases and 5 bases, there was a span of 8 bases. The chain has TRBV5-4 and TRBJ2-5; D unclear. The sequence came from a man aged 18 to 29 in good health. Some clones in this sample may be carry-over from other donors' samples. Material for sequencing was memory CD4+ T cells from PBMCs. Documented subset: CD45RA-negative fraction. This CDR3 is CASSLGTRETQYF. CDR3 DNA sequence: TGTGCCAGCAGCTTGGGAACCCGGGAGACCCAGTACTTC.